This T cell receptor beta chain comes out of a study of blood T cell repertoires in COVID-19 (dated by TCRdb to 2018 to 2020). Broadly, across the study: Samples covering the acute and convalescent phases of COVID-19 were provided by collaborators in the United States, Italy and Spain. The prospective study material was composed of cDNA or gDNA derived from T cells, B-cell-depleted T cells, or PBMCs. Subjects who had been exposed to COVID-19, were actively infected with it, or had recovered from it provided the deeply sampled blood TCRbeta repertoires that made up the dataset. The repertoires were released in a freely available public database intended as a resource for research on the immune response to SARS-CoV-2. The samples were drawn from the first 160 participants of the ongoing ImmuneRACE study and from some 1,300 subjects provided by 6 global collaborators. The sample metadata nearly always contained a de-identified subject ID, COVID-19 status, age in years and sex. Where available, HLA class I and class II types were obtained from metadata supplied by the sample provider rather than from assay-based typing.

In the prospective study, participants were about 18 to 90 years old, resided in around 25 geographic areas of the United States, and were enrolled through a virtual design. In the prospective study, cohorts were assigned on the basis of participant-reported clinical history obtained from a screening survey and a study questionnaire. In the prospective study, mobile phlebotomists collected whole blood, serum and a nasopharyngeal or oropharyngeal swab from each participant. Participants in the prospective study had the option to provide additional blood draws and questionnaires over a roughly 2-month period. Before DNA extraction, blood samples from the prospective study were shipped at room temperature or frozen. General findings and caveats noted by the study authors: The amount of clinical and demographic metadata varied by source and participant and was provided uncurated.

Remarks on this clone: The clone's antigen remains unknown. No per-base quality is available; no much larger clone lies one base away.

The immunoSEQ Assay, a bias-controlled multiplex PCR, was used to amplify TCRbeta CDR3 regions from genomic DNA. On the study's bioinformatics: Within the assay, amplification of reference gene primers was used to estimate how many nucleated cells each sample contained. To quantify the absolute abundance of each unique TCRbeta CDR3 rearrangement, sequence reads were collapsed and filtered. For each sample, productive Simpson clonality was calculated by taking the square root of Simpson's diversity index across productive rearrangements. Sourced from immuneACCESS, this table was stored by TCRdb with only in-frame sequences that have V and J called. A share of the clones is absent; for the studies checked, an unresolved V gene accounts for under half, and the remainder has no known explanation. V, J and clone size were drawn from that table, and D and trimming were deduced from the DNA. This sample gives under 300,000 clones in total; about nine tenths of them show up just once. The ten largest clones capture around 6% of the sample.

Via the germline V gene, CDR1 is MGHRA and CDR2 YSYEKL. Including cysteine and phenylalanine, the CDR3 has 15 amino acids. The read is trimmed to its CDR3 DNA, 45 bases read in frame from base 1. V loses 1 base, J loses 6 bases, and the germline ends lie 12 bases apart. Specimen: PBMCs or T cells enriched from blood (not recorded which). The receptor was isolated from a woman aged 25 to 45 with acute COVID-19. In this chain, TRBV4-1 is recombined with TRBJ2-2, with TRBD1 as a weak D call on 6 bases. The CDR3: CASSQGGLASGELFF. The nucleotide sequence reads as follows: TGCGCCAGCAGCCAAGGGGGGCTAGCTTCCGGGGAGCTGTTTTTT.